This T cell receptor beta chain was sequenced for a study of T cells in Graves' hyperthyroidism and ophthalmopathy. The study's findings and limits: Ophthalmopathy was told apart from stable hyperthyroidism by a 13 V-J model. Also found in blood were most expanded thyroid clonotypes above 0.001.

The investigators amplified TCR beta CDR3 regions from RNA transcripts. The primer set for the first-round RT-PCR of the TCR CDR3 was HTBI. TCRdb recomputed calls from the multiplex PCR reads with MiXCR, one row per CDR3 protein. This sample carries over 450,000 distinct CDR3 sequences, under 20% of them seen once, and the ten largest clones take under 20%. As concerns this clonotype: The antigen remains unidentified.

The CDR3 consists of 15 residues. Unmatched junction bases numbered 7, after V lost 3 bases and J lost 5 bases. The germline V gene encodes CDR1 SGHVS and CDR2 FNYEAQ. The sample taken for sequencing was blood. The origin of this receptor is a woman younger than 35 with Graves' ophthalmopathy. The chain uses TRBV7-6 and TRBJ2-5; 9 bases fit TRBD1. CDR3 in DNA: TGTGCCAGCAGCTTGGTTACAGGGGGCGGGGAGACCCAGTACTTC. It is translated as CASSLVTGGGETQYF.